These T cell receptor beta chains were read from a single sample in a study of blood T cell repertoires in COVID-19. The data were produced by immunoSEQ multiplex PCR, yet TCRdb's version contains in-frame clones alone and is incomplete. Among about 160,000 clones listed, 80% to 90% were seen once. Input material: peripheral blood. These receptors all come from a woman aged 70 to 79 with COVID-19, enrolled during active disease. Both conserved end residues are part of each CDR3. D genes are given only for firm matches. Clone sizes are given selectively: once, few, many, or a class where the clone is expanded.

CDR3 length	V gene	J gene	clone size	D gene	CDR3 DNA	CDR3 protein
15	TRBV29-1	TRBJ1-2	.	.	TGCAGCGTTGATATGAGACAGGTGAAACCTTATGGCTACACCTTC	CSVDMRQVKPYGYTF
15	TRBV7-2	TRBJ2-3	.	TRBD2	TGTGCCAGCAGCTTACACGGGGGGGCGGAAGATACGCAGTATTTT	CASSLHGGAEDTQYF
15	TRBV10-3	TRBJ2-7	.	TRBD1	TGTGCCATCAGTGGGGCCGGGACAGGGGGCATAGGGGAGTACTTC	CAISGAGTGGIGEYF
14	TRBV30	TRBJ2-7	.	.	TGTGCCTGGAGACCCAGGGGTAGGTCCTACGAGCAGTACTTC	CAWRPRGRSYEQYF
13	TRBV30	TRBJ1-5	.	.	TGTGCCTGGAGCGGGGAGAGAAATCAGCCCCAGCATTTT	CAWSGERNQPQHF
15	TRBV2	TRBJ1-6	once	.	TGTGCCAGCAGCGTATCCCCCTCGAGGAATTCACCCCTCCACTTT	CASSVSPSRNSPLHF
15	TRBV28	TRBJ1-2	.	TRBD1	TGTGCCAGCAGTTTATCTTCAGGGGGTAGCTATGGCTACACCTTC	CASSLSSGGSYGYTF
13	TRBV29-1	TRBJ1-2	.	TRBD1	TGCAGCGTTGGCGGACAGGGCTTCTATGGCTACACCTTC	CSVGGQGFYGYTF
18	TRBV7-9	TRBJ1-3	.	.	TGTGCCAGCAGCTTATACCGGCAAGGGGGTCGTTACGGAAACACCATATATTTT	CASSLYRQGGRYGNTIYF
15	TRBV15	TRBJ1-2	.	TRBD1	TGTGCCACCAGCATGGAACCAAGACAGGGGGATGGCTACACCTTC	CATSMEPRQGDGYTF
14	TRBV9	TRBJ2-1	.	.	TGTGCCAGCAGCGTAGATGGGACTGCAAATGAGCAGTTCTTC	CASSVDGTANEQFF
14	TRBV28	TRBJ1-1	.	.	TGTGCCAGTAAACAGGGTGGTGAGAACACTGAAGCTTTCTTT	CASKQGGENTEAFF
20	TRBV30	TRBJ2-1	few	TRBD2	TGTGCCTGGAGGCTAGGGACTAGCGGCTCTCGGCAGAGCTCCTACAATGAGCAGTTCTTC	CAWRLGTSGSRQSSYNEQFF
18	TRBV7-9	TRBJ2-3	.	TRBD2	TGTGCCAGCAGCCGAACTAGCGGGGGGCATACTAGCACAGATACGCAGTATTTT	CASSRTSGGHTSTDTQYF
15	TRBV5-1	TRBJ2-3	.	TRBD2	TGCGCCAGCGGGTTACTAGCGGGGGTGGAAGATACGCAGTATTTT	CASGLLAGVEDTQYF
18	TRBV30	TRBJ2-1	.	TRBD2	TGTGCCTGCCGGCTTGGCGGGGGGGCCAATTATTCCTACAATGAGCAGTTCTTC	CACRLGGGANYSYNEQFF
17	TRBV7-3	TRBJ2-2	.	TRBD2	TGTGCCAGCAGCTCCCCGAGAGCGGGGGGGTACACCGGGGAGCTGTTTTTT	CASSSPRAGGYTGELFF
15	TRBV28	TRBJ2-7	.	TRBD1	TGTGCCAGCAGTTTTTTGGACAGGGAATATTACGAGCAGTACTTC	CASSFLDREYYEQYF
17	TRBV5-1	TRBJ2-1	few	TRBD2	TGCGCCAGCAGCTTGGGGTCTAGCGGGGCTTCCTACAATGAGCAGTTCTTC	CASSLGSSGASYNEQFF
13	TRBV7-9	TRBJ2-7	.	.	TGTGCCAGTCTGACGACAAATGCCTACGAGCAGTACTTC	CASLTTNAYEQYF
12	TRBV2	TRBJ2-1	.	.	TGTGCCAGCAGTGGAGACACCAATGAGCAGTTCTTC	CASSGDTNEQFF
15	TRBV20-1	TRBJ1-6	few	.	TGCAGTGCTAGTCCGGCGCAGGCGAATAATTCACCCCTCCACTTT	CSASPAQANNSPLHF
13	TRBV30	TRBJ1-4	.	.	TGTGCCTGGGCCGCGGTTCTTAGTGAAAAACTGTTTTTT	CAWAAVLSEKLFF
13	TRBV12-3/TRBV12-4	TRBJ1-5	once	.	TGTGCCAGCCGGAGAGGGCAGGGGCAGCCCCAGCATTTT	CASRRGQGQPQHF
13	TRBV30	TRBJ2-5	.	.	TGTGCCTGGAGCCGGGACTTCCAAGAGACCCAGTACTTC	CAWSRDFQETQYF
13	TRBV9	TRBJ2-7	.	.	TGTGCCAGCAGCGTAGCCGGGTCCTACGAGCAGTACTTC	CASSVAGSYEQYF
18	TRBV5-4	TRBJ1-2	.	.	TGTGCCAGCAGCTTGGGGCGGCCGTGGACAAGAGCTAACTATGGCTACACCTTC	CASSLGRPWTRANYGYTF
15	TRBV5-1	TRBJ1-4	.	.	TGCGCCAGCAGCTTGAGGGCAGGGGAAGATGAAAAACTGTTTTTT	CASSLRAGEDEKLFF
17	TRBV7-2	TRBJ2-3	.	TRBD2	TGTGCCAGCAGCTTAGTTCTTCGGGGGGGGAAGCCAGATACGCAGTATTTT	CASSLVLRGGKPDTQYF
15	TRBV3-1/TRBV3-2	TRBJ1-2	few	TRBD1	TGTGCCAGCAGCCAAGCCGTCACCGGGACAGGGGGCTACACCTTC	CASSQAVTGTGGYTF
16	TRBV6-2/TRBV6-3	TRBJ1-6	.	.	TGTGCCAGCAGCCAAATCCAGGGCGCCCGAAATTCACCCCTCCACTTT	CASSQIQGARNSPLHF
14	TRBV6-6	TRBJ2-5	.	.	TGTGCCAGCAGGAGAAGGGGGACCGAGGAGACCCAGTACTTC	CASRRRGTEETQYF
14	TRBV5-1	TRBJ1-6	few	TRBD1	TGCGCCAGCAGCTTGGGACAGGGTAATTCACCCCTCCACTTT	CASSLGQGNSPLHF
15	TRBV9	TRBJ2-1	.	.	TGTGCCAGCAGCGTATTGGGGGCCGAGGGAAATGAGCAGTTCTTC	CASSVLGAEGNEQFF
17	TRBV27	TRBJ1-3	once	.	TGTGCCAGCAGTCCCAAATCCCCGACAGTCTCTGGAAACACCATATATTTT	CASSPKSPTVSGNTIYF
15	TRBV2	TRBJ2-5	.	TRBD1	TGTGCCAGCAGTTTTCAGGGACAGGTTTCCTCGGCCCAGTACTTC	CASSFQGQVSSAQYF
15	TRBV7-6	TRBJ2-7	.	TRBD2	TGTGCCAGCAGCCCCGGACTAGCGGAGGCCTACGAGCAGTACTTC	CASSPGLAEAYEQYF
16	TRBV6-5	TRBJ2-1	.	TRBD2	TGTGCCAGCAGTTACTCGAACCAGCGGGGGTGGGATGAGCAGTTCTTC	CASSYSNQRGWDEQFF
14	TRBV9	TRBJ1-2	.	.	TGTGCCAGCAGCGGCCGGGGGGCTAACTATGGCTACACCTTC	CASSGRGANYGYTF
16	TRBV30	TRBJ2-5	.	TRBD2	TGTGCCTGGAATCTCGGACTAGCGGGGGCCGGGGAGACCCAGTACTTC	CAWNLGLAGAGETQYF
15	TRBV18	TRBJ1-5	.	TRBD1	TGTGCCAGCTCACCGGAACAGGGGAGCAATCAGCCCCAGCATTTT	CASSPEQGSNQPQHF
13	TRBV5-4	TRBJ1-2	.	.	TGTGCCAGCAGCTTGGGGGGAGCGGGCGGCTACACCTTC	CASSLGGAGGYTF
15	TRBV6-5	TRBJ2-3	.	TRBD1	TGTGCCAGCAGTAGGACAGGGATAAGCACAGATACGCAGTATTTT	CASSRTGISTDTQYF
15	TRBV6-6	TRBJ1-2	.	TRBD1	TGTGCCAGTAGGGGACAGGGCTCTTATAGCTATGGCTACACCTTC	CASRGQGSYSYGYTF
15	TRBV3-1/TRBV3-2	TRBJ2-7	.	.	TGTGCCAGCAGCCAAGGGTTTGCGCCTTCTGCCGAGCAGTACTTC	CASSQGFAPSAEQYF
16	TRBV5-1	TRBJ1-2	.	TRBD1	TGCGCCAGCAGCTTGGGACGGGACAGGGTGTACTATGGCTACACCTTC	CASSLGRDRVYYGYTF
13	TRBV6-5	TRBJ1-2	.	.	TGTGCCAGCAGTTCTCGCCAGGTTACTGGCTACACCTTC	CASSSRQVTGYTF
15	TRBV6-5	TRBJ1-6	.	TRBD1	TGTGCCAGCAGGGGGACAGGGGGCCTTGATTCACCCCTCCACTTT	CASRGTGGLDSPLHF
16	TRBV7-3	TRBJ2-2	.	TRBD2	TGTGCCAGCAGCCTTGAGCGGGGGGAGAACACCGGGGAGCTGTTTTTT	CASSLERGENTGELFF
13	TRBV2	TRBJ1-6	.	.	TGTGCCACCCAGGGGTGGCGTAATTCACCCCTCCACTTT	CATQGWRNSPLHF
16	TRBV5-4	TRBJ2-1	.	TRBD1	TGTGCCAGCAGCTTGGTGGTGACAGGGGGTTACAATGAGCAGTTCTTC	CASSLVVTGGYNEQFF